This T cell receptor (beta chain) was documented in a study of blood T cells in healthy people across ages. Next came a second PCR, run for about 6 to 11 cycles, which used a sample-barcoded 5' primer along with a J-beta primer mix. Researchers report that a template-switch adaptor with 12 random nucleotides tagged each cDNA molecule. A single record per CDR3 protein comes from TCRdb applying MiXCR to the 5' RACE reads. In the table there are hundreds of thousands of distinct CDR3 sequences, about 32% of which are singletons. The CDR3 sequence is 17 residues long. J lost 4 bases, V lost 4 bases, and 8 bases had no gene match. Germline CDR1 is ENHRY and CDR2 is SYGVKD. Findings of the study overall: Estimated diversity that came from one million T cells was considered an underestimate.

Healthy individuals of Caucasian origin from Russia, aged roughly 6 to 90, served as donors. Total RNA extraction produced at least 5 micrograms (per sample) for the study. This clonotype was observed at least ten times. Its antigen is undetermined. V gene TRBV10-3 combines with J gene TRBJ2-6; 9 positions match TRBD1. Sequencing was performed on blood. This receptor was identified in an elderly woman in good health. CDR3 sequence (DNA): TGTGCCATCAGTGTCACAGGGGGCGCGTCCGGGGCCAACGTCCTGACTTTC. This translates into CAISVTGGASGANVLTF.